The 30 T cell receptor beta chains below were found in one sample sequenced in a study of early T cells in non-severe SARS-CoV-2 infection. TCRdb passed the 5' RACE reads through MiXCR, listing each CDR3 protein once. The sample lists approximately 57,000 distinct CDR3 sequences, around 12% occurring once. Specimen: whole blood. These receptors all come from an adult who was a healthcare worker with PCR-confirmed SARS-CoV-2 infection or an uninfected control (not recorded which).

This clonotype appeared a few times. The CDR3 loop is CASSSHGYGELFF. The CDR3, as DNA: TGTGCCAGCAGCTCCCACGGTTACGGAGAGCTGTTTTTT. This chain links TRBV13 with TRBJ2-2; D is undetermined. The germline V gene has CDR1 PRHDT and CDR2 FYEKMQ (reference sequence). The V end lost 4 bases, the J end lost 11 bases, and 14 bases lay between the germline ends. The CDR3 is made up of 13 amino acids.

This clonotype was counted between two and nine times. V and J are TRBV15 and TRBJ2-1; unclear D gene. V lost 3 bases, J lost 9 bases, and 9 bases lay in between. The germline V gene encodes CDR1 LNHNV and CDR2 YYDKDF (reference sequence). The CDR3 is 12 amino acids. The DNA of the CDR3 is TGTGCCACCAGCAGGTTGATGGGTGAGCAGTTCTTC. Translating gives CATSRLMGEQFF.

This clonotype was seen ten or more times. The chain combines TRBV15 with TRBJ2-1, with D possibly called TRBD1 or TRBD2 (5 bases each). Trimming shortened V by 3 bases and J by 5 bases, and 14 bases separated the two germline ends. The CDR3 spans 15 residues. Germline V gene data show CDR1 as LNHNV and CDR2 as YYDKDF (reference sequence). This CDR3 reads CATSRKWGTNNEQFF. CDR3 sequence (DNA): TGTGCCACCAGCAGGAAATGGGGGACCAACAATGAGCAGTTCTTC.

This clonotype was counted a few times. The chain uses TRBV5-1 and TRBJ2-7, with D perhaps matching TRBD2 (6 bases). CDR3 length equals 14 residues. With 7 bases removed from V and 5 bases from J, the gap between germline ends came to 19 bases. CDR1 and CDR2 (germline): SGHRS, YFSETQ. The CDR3 DNA is TGCGCCAGCGGAAACGGGGGATTGGGAGACGAGCAGTACTTC. The encoded protein is CASGNGGLGDEQYF.

This clonotype was counted a few times. V and J are TRBV10-2 and TRBJ2-5; possibly TRBD2 for D (6 bases). V gave up 5 bases and J gave up 3 bases, with 10 bases separating them. The CDR3 extends over 13 amino acids. CDR1 is WSHSY and CDR2 is SAAADI in the germline V gene. CDR3 loop: CASSRDSKETQYF. CDR3 DNA: TGCGCCAGCAGTAGGGACTCCAAAGAGACCCAGTACTTC.

The J gene is TRBJ1-1, the V gene TRBV6-1, with 7 bases matching TRBD1. The trim removed 7 bases at V and 0 bases at J, leaving 14 bases unmatched. The CDR3 is made up of 17 amino acids. The germline CDR1 and CDR2 sequences are MNHNS and SASEGT. CDR3 DNA: TGTGCCAGCATCCAAGAGGGCGGGACAGTCATGAACACTGAAGCTTTCTTT. Translating it yields CASIQEGGTVMNTEAFF.

Only a few counts were recorded for this clonotype. The rearrangement links TRBV7-2 to TRBJ2-3; the D is unclear. Germline CDR1 SGHTA, CDR2 FQGNSA. Trimming took 5 bases from V and 1 from J, leaving 10 bases between them. This CDR3 comprises 14 residues. The CDR3 bases are TGTGCCAGCAGCCCCTCCCACGGCACAGATACGCAGTATTTT. This translates into CASSPSHGTDTQYF.

This clonotype was counted only a few times. The V and J genes are TRBV19 and TRBJ2-4, with D perhaps given as TRBD1 or TRBD2 (5 bases each). The CDR3 runs 15 residues. V gave up 9 bases and J gave up 1 base, with 16 bases separating them. CDR1 is LNHDA and CDR2 is SQIVND in the germline V gene (reference sequence). Here the CDR3 reads CASGLGQAAKNIQYF. In DNA, the CDR3 is TGTGCCAGCGGACTGGGGCAGGCGGCCAAAAACATTCAGTACTTC.

This clonotype has a handful of counts. The genes are TRBV7-9 and TRBJ1-5; the D is unclear. CDR1 is SEHNR and CDR2 is FQNEAQ in the germline V gene (reference sequence). This CDR3 has 13 amino acids. V was clipped by 4 bases and J by 1 base, with 5 bases between them. The CDR3 loop reads CASSSQSNQPQHF. DNA for the CDR3: TGTGCCAGCAGCTCCCAGAGCAATCAGCCCCAGCATTTT.

This clonotype was counted at least ten times. J is TRBJ1-4 and V is TRBV25-1; D uncertain. The CDR3 is 14 amino acids. Trimming took 4 bases from V and 9 from J, leaving 15 bases between them. CDR1 is MGHDK and CDR2 is SYGVNS in the germline V gene. CDR3 sequence (DNA): TGTGCCAGCAGTGCCCCGGGAGTCAGGAAAAAACTGTTTTTT. This codes for CASSAPGVRKKLFF.

To note about this clonotype: This may be a read error, as it is one base from a much larger clone. This chain joins TRBV7-8 and TRBJ2-3, with D perhaps assigned TRBD1 or TRBD2 (5 bases each). The CDR3 length is 16 residues. Germline V gene lookup returns CDR1 SGHVS and CDR2 FQNEAQ. V lost 6 bases, J lost 1 base, and 17 bases lay in between. The CDR3 DNA reads TGTGCCAGCAGGTACACCGGGACGAACCGCACAGATACGCAGTATTTT. Translated: CASRYTGTNRTDTQYF.

This clonotype was seen a handful of times. This sequence joins TRBV7-9 and TRBJ2-7, with D possibly TRBD2 on 5 matching bases. Germline V gene lookup returns CDR1 SEHNR and CDR2 FQNEAQ (reference sequence). V lost 0 bases to trimming and J lost 6 bases, with 15 bases between them. The CDR3 is 15 amino acids. The CDR3 spells CASSLADPRRGEQYF. The CDR3 DNA reads TGTGCCAGCAGCTTAGCGGACCCACGACGGGGCGAGCAGTACTTC.

The CDR3 DNA reads as TGTGCCAGCAGTTACTCACAGGGGGCGGACTATGGCTACACCTTC. This gives the protein CASSYSQGADYGYTF. V usage is TRBV6-5 and J usage is TRBJ1-2; 9 bases agree with TRBD1. V was clipped by 0 bases and J by 3 bases; unmatched bases: 2. Germline assignment: CDR1 MNHEY and CDR2 SVGAGI. The length of the CDR3 is 15 residues.

The CDR3 DNA sequence: TGTGCCAGCAGCTTAGCTGGGACAAGCTCCTACGAGCAGTACTTC. It is translated as CASSLAGTSSYEQYF. The V call is TRBV7-2, the J call TRBJ2-7, with a weak D call TRBD1 (6 bases). CDR1 and CDR2 from the germline V gene are SGHTA and FQGNSA. The CDR3 length is 15 residues. V was cut by 0 bases and J by 0 bases, with 9 bases left in between.

This clonotype was seen a few times. The gene calls are TRBV9 and TRBJ1-2; D not resolved. Trimming pared 0 bases from V and 6 bases from J, leaving 12 bases between. The CDR3 loop spans 14 amino acids. Germline CDR1 reads SGDLS; CDR2 reads YYNGEE. CDR3 sequence: CASSVAPGEDGYTF. The CDR3 coding sequence is TGTGCCAGCAGCGTAGCTCCCGGGGAGGATGGCTACACCTTC.

This clonotype has more than one count but fewer than ten. The V gene is TRBV7-2, the J gene TRBJ1-2; D gene uncertain. The CDR3 consists of 14 residues. Between the trimmed V and J ends, which lost 1 base and 5 bases, there was a span of 11 bases. The V gene's germline CDR1 is SGHTA and CDR2 FQGNSA. CDR3 protein: CASSLVARQYGYTF. The CDR3 nucleotides are TGTGCCAGCAGCTTAGTTGCCAGGCAATATGGCTACACCTTC.

A few counts support this clonotype. The chain joins TRBV28 to TRBJ2-3; weak D call: TRBD1 (6 bases). Germline V CDR1 and CDR2: MDHEN, SYDVKM. This CDR3 has 16 amino acids. V lost 6 bases and J 6 bases, leaving 22 bases between the germline ends. The CDR3 DNA sequence: TGTGCCAGCAGCCCCTGGGCCAGGGGTGCTGTCGATACGCAGTATTTT. Translated, it gives CASSPWARGAVDTQYF.

V gene TRBV7-9 combines with J gene TRBJ2-3; 7 bases are shared with TRBD2. This CDR3 spans 16 amino acids. The germline CDR1 and CDR2 sequences are SEHNR and FQNEAQ (reference sequence). After removal of 5 bases from V and 4 bases from J, the junction contained 12 bases not matched to a gene. CDR3 in amino acids: CASSGRDYPKADTQYF. The CDR3 DNA sequence: TGTGCCAGCAGCGGACGGGACTACCCCAAGGCAGATACGCAGTATTTT.

This clonotype was seen repeatedly, ten times or more. The gene calls are TRBV3-2 and TRBJ2-1; the D segment call TRBD2 is taken from the table without a DNA check. TRBV3-2 is a listed pseudogene. The CDR3 has 15 amino acids. The CDR3 here is CASSQGPGPTDEQFF. The CDR3 bases are TGTGCCAGCAGCCAAGGTCCGGGGCCCACCGATGAGCAGTTCTTC.

As concerns this clonotype: The conserved final phenylalanine or tryptophan is absent from the CDR3, which likely points to a read error. V usage is TRBV29-1 and J usage is TRBJ2-7; possible D gene TRBD2, 5 bases. This CDR3 comprises 15 residues. The V gene lost 4 bases and the J gene lost 2 bases, with 18 bases spanning the gap. Germline loops: CDR1 SQVTM, CDR2 ANQGSEA. CDR3 loop: CSVGPSGPGPYEQYL. CDR3 sequence (DNA): TGCAGCGTTGGCCCAAGCGGCCCTGGCCCCTACGAGCAGTACCTC.

This clonotype showed up just a few times. V is TRBV7-4 and J is TRBJ1-1; D is unclear. The germline V gene encodes CDR1 SGHVT and CDR2 SQSDAQ. Trimming took 2 bases from V and 4 from J, leaving 8 bases between them. This CDR3 region has 13 residues. The CDR3 DNA follows: TGTGCCAGCAGCTTACTCGAGTGCACTGAAGCTTTCTTT. It yields the protein CASSLLECTEAFF.

To note about this clonotype: At one end, the junction sequence differs from germline, possibly due to a read error. The chain is built from TRBV27 and TRBJ2-7; D is perhaps TRBD1 or TRBD2 (6 bases each). The V gene's germline CDR1 is MNHEY and CDR2 SMNVEV (reference sequence). The CDR3 extends over 16 amino acids. The CDR3 loop is CASSFNPRQVSGEQNF. The CDR3 DNA is TGTGCCAGCAGTTTTAACCCCAGACAGGTGTCGGGGGAGCAGAACTTC.

The V and J genes are TRBV20-1 and TRBJ2-3; no reliable D call. The CDR3 length is 13 residues. CDR1 and CDR2 from the germline V gene are DFQATT and SNEGSKA (reference sequence). V was cut by 0 bases and J by 4 bases, with 8 bases left in between. The CDR3 is CSARDLVADTQYF. CDR3 DNA sequence: TGCAGTGCTAGAGATCTCGTGGCAGATACGCAGTATTTT.

This clonotype was recorded at least ten times. CDR3 nucleotides: TGCAGTGCTAGGATCTCTGGGGCCAACGTCCTGACTTTC. As protein: CSARISGANVLTF. The V call is TRBV20-1, the J call TRBJ2-6; no reliable D call. Germline V lookup: CDR1 DFQATT, CDR2 SNEGSKA (reference sequence). CDR3 length equals 13 residues. Deletions cut 3 bases from V and 0 bases from J, with 3 bases between.

In its sample, this clonotype was seen many times. This sequence joins TRBV30 and TRBJ2-7, with D perhaps TRBD2 (7 bases). Between the trimmed V and J ends, which lost 5 bases and 2 bases, there was a span of 13 bases. CDR1 and CDR2 from the germline V gene are GTSNPN and SVGIG (reference sequence). The CDR3 has 13 residues. CDR3 bases: TGTGCCTGGGGGAGGGGGAGGGCCTACGAGCAGTACTTC. It is translated as CAWGRGRAYEQYF.

This clonotype was seen only a few times. This chain uses TRBV27 with TRBJ2-5; TRBD2 matches at 9 bases. The ends lost 1 base at V and 3 bases at J; junction bases unmatched: 12. Germline lookup yields CDR1 MNHEY and CDR2 SMNVEV (reference sequence). CDR3 length equals 18 residues. CDR3 sequence: CASSLFAGGPPVKETQYF. CDR3 sequence (DNA): TGTGCCAGCAGTTTATTTGCGGGGGGGCCTCCAGTCAAAGAGACCCAGTACTTC.

This clonotype showed up just a few times. This chain connects TRBV10-3 to TRBJ1-1; tentatively, D is TRBD1 (6 bases). Germline values: CDR1 ENHRY, CDR2 SYGVKD. Trimming took off 2 bases at V and 8 bases at J, with 9 bases between the two ends. This CDR3 spans 12 amino acids. CDR3 DNA sequence: TGTGCCATCAGTGAGGGCAGGGGAGAAGCTTTCTTT. Its translation: CAISEGRGEAFF.

This clonotype came up a few times. V and J are TRBV5-6 and TRBJ2-3, with 8 bases that match TRBD2. Per germline, CDR1 SGHDT and CDR2 YYEEEE. CDR3 length: 16 amino acids. The ends lost 2 bases at V and 6 bases at J; junction bases unmatched: 11. The DNA for the CDR3 is TGTGCCAGCAGCTTCCGCCTAGCGGGTGGAGTTGATACGCAGTATTTT. It yields the protein CASSFRLAGGVDTQYF.

This clonotype was seen a handful of times. The gene calls are TRBV7-2 and TRBJ2-7, with no clear D. The CDR3 runs to 12 residues. Germline V gene lookup returns CDR1 SGHTA and CDR2 FQGNSA. Trimming took 7 bases from V and 4 from J, leaving 11 bases between them. The CDR3 DNA sequence: TGTGCCAGCACCCTAAGTGGTTACGAGCAGTACTTC. Translated, it gives CASTLSGYEQYF. The complete variable domain, with remaining parts taken from reference TRBV7-2 and TRBJ2-7, reads GAGVSQSPSNKVTEKGKDVELRCDPISGHTALYWYRQSLGQGLEFLIYFQGNSAPDKSGLPSDRFSAERTGGSVSTLTIQRTQQEDSAVYLCASTLSGYEQYFGPGTRLTVT.

The rearrangement uses TRBV5-1 and TRBJ2-7; 7 bases align to TRBD1. The CDR3 has 14 amino acids. Germline V CDR1 and CDR2: SGHRS, YFSETQ. V lost 0 bases to trimming and J lost 2 bases; unmatched junction nucleotides: 2. As DNA, the CDR3 is TGCGCCAGCAGCTTGGTAGGGACAGCCTACGAGCAGTACTTC. As protein: CASSLVGTAYEQYF.